What follows is one TCR beta chain and its context. The entry originates in a study of blood T cell repertoires in COVID-19. Across the study: From T cells, B-cell-depleted T cells, or PBMCs came the material, which was cDNA or gDNA.

CDR3 size: 17 residues. The germline V gene encodes CDR1 LNHDA and CDR2 SQIVND (reference sequence). The V gene end was trimmed by 1 base and the J gene end by 2 bases; junction bases not matched to a gene: 8. The repertoire was sequenced with immunoSEQ multiplex PCR; TCRdb's copy has only in-frame clones and lacks some. The data contain some 150,000 clones, 80% to 90% of them singletons. The source of this sequence is a woman in her 70s with acute or convalescent COVID-19. The material sequenced was peripheral blood. This rearrangement joins TRBV19 to TRBJ1-1; TRBD1 matches 9 bases. The CDR3 spells CASSIAPRQGGNTEAFF. CDR3 nucleotides: TGTGCCAGTAGTATAGCCCCCCGACAGGGGGGAAACACTGAAGCTTTCTTT.